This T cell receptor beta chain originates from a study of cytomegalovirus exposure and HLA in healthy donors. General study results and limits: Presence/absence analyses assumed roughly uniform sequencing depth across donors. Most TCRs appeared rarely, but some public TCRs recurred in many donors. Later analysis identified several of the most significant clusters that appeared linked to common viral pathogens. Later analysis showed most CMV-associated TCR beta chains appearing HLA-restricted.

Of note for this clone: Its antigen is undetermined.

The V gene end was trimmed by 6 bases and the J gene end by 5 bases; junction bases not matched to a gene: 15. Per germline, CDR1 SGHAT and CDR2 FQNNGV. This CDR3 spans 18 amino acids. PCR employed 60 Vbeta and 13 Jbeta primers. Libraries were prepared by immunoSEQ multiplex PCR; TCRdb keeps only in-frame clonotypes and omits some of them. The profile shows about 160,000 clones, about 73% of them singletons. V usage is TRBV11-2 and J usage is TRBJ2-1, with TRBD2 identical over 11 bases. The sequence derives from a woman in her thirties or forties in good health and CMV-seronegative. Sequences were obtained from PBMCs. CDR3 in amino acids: CASSQGGLAGGMNNEQFF. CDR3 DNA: TGTGCCAGCAGTCAGGGTGGATTAGCGGGGGGGATGAACAATGAGCAGTTCTTC.